These 23 T cell receptor beta chains came from one sample sequenced in a study of post-analysis software for immune sequencing data. The authors incorporated unique molecular identifiers into the TCR beta cDNA libraries. TCRdb redid the calling of the PCR reads with MiXCR, one entry per CDR3 protein. This table holds about 200,000 distinct CDR3 sequences, roughly 30% found once. The antigens for these receptors are not known. Study-wide findings and caveats: There were a handful of TRBV segments more frequent in patients than controls, and TRBV5-6, TRBV5-1 and TRBV20-1 were among them.

Sequenced sample: blood. Receptor source: a girl younger than 18 with multiple sclerosis.

This clonotype was recorded a few times. This CDR3 reads CATSNRGPNTEAFF. As DNA, the CDR3 is TGTGCCACCAGCAACAGGGGGCCGAACACTGAAGCTTTCTTT. The rearrangement links TRBV15 to TRBJ1-1, with TRBD1 matching over 9 bases. The CDR3 has 14 residues. The V and J ends lost 4 bases and 1 base, in that order; junction bases with no gene match: 1. In germline, CDR1 is LNHNV, CDR2 YYDKDF (reference sequence).

This clonotype was seen a handful of times. One end of the junction fails to match germline, which may point to a read error. The chain has TRBV20-1 and TRBJ2-5, with 7 bases fitting TRBD2. Germline-derived CDR1 and CDR2 are DFQATT and SNEGSKA (reference sequence). The CDR3 runs to 16 residues. The CDR3 loop is CGAREVAGDPSETQYF. The CDR3 nucleotides are TGCGGTGCTAGAGAGGTGGCGGGAGACCCTTCTGAGACCCAGTACTTC.

The V and J genes are TRBV14 and TRBJ2-3; 8 bases agree with TRBD2. Germline V gives CDR1 SGHDN, CDR2 FVKESK. The CDR3 runs 16 residues. Germline trimming cut 5 bases from V and 4 bases from J; bases unmatched to any gene: 11. CDR3 in amino acids: CASSSGVGRGSDTQYF. The CDR3 region has the DNA TGTGCCAGCAGCAGCGGCGTCGGGAGGGGGTCAGATACGCAGTATTTT.

A few counts support this clonotype. The rearrangement uses TRBV7-9 and TRBJ1-2; D is possibly TRBD1 (6 bases). CDR3 length: 14 residues. V gave up 5 bases and J gave up 8 bases, with 18 bases separating them. Germline-derived CDR1 and CDR2 are SEHNR and FQNEAQ (reference sequence). The DNA of the CDR3 is TGTGCCAGCAGCAAGACAGGTCCCCTTGCGGGCTACACCTTC. This gives the protein CASSKTGPLAGYTF.

About this clonotype: Sequence at one end of the junction differs from germline and may be a read error. The chain joins TRBV7-9 to TRBJ1-4; D is undetermined. The CDR3 contains 15 residues. Germline CDR1 reads SEHNR; CDR2 reads FQNEAQ (reference sequence). The CDR3: CASSGGQVLNEKRFF. The CDR3 bases are TGTGCCAGCAGCGGAGGGCAAGTACTTAATGAAAAACGGTTTTTT.

This clonotype was detected many times. This CDR3 reads CASSARGFGRSTFDYTF. The CDR3 region has the DNA TGTGCCAGCAGCGCAAGGGGGTTCGGGAGATCTACGTTTGACTACACCTTC. The chain recombines TRBV28 with TRBJ1-2; D might be TRBD1 (6 bases). Germline V gene lookup returns CDR1 MDHEN and CDR2 SYDVKM. Between the trimmed V and J ends, which lost 6 bases and 10 bases, there was a span of 30 bases. There are 17 residues in the CDR3.

This clonotype has ten or more counts. J is TRBJ2-7 and V is TRBV28, with TRBD2 identical over 8 bases. This CDR3 comprises 14 residues. The V gene end was trimmed by 10 bases and the J gene end by 3 bases; junction bases not matched to a gene: 11. The V gene's germline CDR1 is MDHEN and CDR2 SYDVKM. CDR3 amino acids: CATRRSSGNYEQYF. In DNA form, the CDR3 reads TGTGCCACCCGGCGGAGTAGCGGGAACTACGAGCAGTACTTC.

This clonotype came up once. This may be a read error, as it is one base from a much larger clone. The chain joins TRBV5-1 to TRBJ2-5; D gene uncertain. Per germline, CDR1 SGHRS and CDR2 YFSETQ. This CDR3 region has 15 residues. V was clipped by 1 base and J by 5 bases, with 15 bases between them. CDR3 protein: CASSLLREGRETQYF. CDR3 coding DNA: TGCGCCAGCAGCTTGTTAAGGGAAGGGCGGGAGACCCAGTACTTC.

Of note for this clonotype: A much more abundant neighbour one base away suggests this may be a read error. This rearrangement joins TRBV4-1 to TRBJ1-2; tentative D call: TRBD1 (6 bases). With 0 bases removed from V and 2 bases from J, the gap between germline ends came to 13 bases. The CDR3 runs 16 residues. Germline CDR1 and CDR2: MGHRA and YSYEKL. The CDR3 DNA reads as TGCGCCAGCAGCCAAGAGCTGACAGGCAGCAACTATGGCTACACCTTC. This gives the protein CASSQELTGSNYGYTF.

As regards this clonotype: This clone may be a read error of a much larger clone one base away. The chain carries TRBV5-1 and TRBJ2-5; 7 nucleotides align to TRBD1. The V gene's germline CDR1 is SGHRS and CDR2 YFSETQ. The CDR3 covers 12 residues. V lost 6 bases to trimming and J lost 14 bases; unmatched junction nucleotides: 13. CDR3 bases: TGCGCCAGCACCTTACAGGGGAACGAGCATTACTTC. Amino acid sequence: CASTLQGNEHYF.

The chain employs TRBV11-2 and TRBJ2-7; D is unclear. The CDR3 is 14 residues long. With 6 bases removed from V and 2 bases from J, the gap between germline ends came to 14 bases. Germline V gene sequence: CDR1 SGHAT, CDR2 FQNNGV. In DNA form, the CDR3 reads TGTGCCAGCAGGCAAATCAATAGGCCCTACGAGCAGTACTTC. This translates into CASRQINRPYEQYF. The full variable domain, its missing parts supplied by reference TRBV11-2 and TRBJ2-7, is EAGVAQSPRYKIIEKRQSVAFWCNPISGHATLYWYQQILGQGPKLLIQFQNNGVVDDSQLPKDRFSAERLKGVDSTLKIQPAKLEDSAVYLCASRQINRPYEQYFGPGTRLTVT.

The chain joins TRBV5-1 to TRBJ2-7; TRBD2 might be the D (9 bases). The DNA matches TRBJ2-4 better at its end, which makes the J call doubtful. This CDR3 is built from 18 residues. Germline loops: CDR1 SGHRS, CDR2 YFSETQ. This CDR3 reads CASSLLGQGGTSKDIQYF. The CDR3 DNA reads as TGCGCCAGCAGCCTCTTAGGACAGGGCGGGACTAGCAAGGACATTCAGTACTTC.

About this clonotype: This may be a read error: a much more frequent sequence differs by one nucleotide. This chain connects TRBV28 to TRBJ2-5, with TRBD2 matching over 8 bases. CDR3 size: 13 residues. V dropped 11 bases and J dropped 3; count of bases not matched to a gene: 8. Germline lookup yields CDR1 MDHEN and CDR2 SYDVKM. The CDR3 DNA is TGTGCCTGCATGGGGACTAGGAAAGAGACCCAGTACTTC. Translated: CACMGTRKETQYF.

This clonotype was seen more than once but under ten times. The chain has TRBV4-1 and TRBJ2-2, with 12 positions matching TRBD2. The V gene's germline CDR1 is MGHRA and CDR2 YSYEKL. The CDR3 runs 16 residues. V lost 3 bases and J lost 5; bases outside the gene matches: 4. CDR3 coding DNA: TGCGCCAGCAGCCACCTAGCGGGGGGGCGGACCGGGGAGCTGTTTTTT. Its translation is CASSHLAGGRTGELFF.

This clonotype was counted at least ten times. V is TRBV30 and J is TRBJ1-5; D is unclear. CDR3 length: 13 residues. Trimming took off 5 bases at V and 3 bases at J, with 11 bases between the two ends. The germline gives CDR1 GTSNPN, CDR2 SVGIG (reference sequence). CDR3 residues: CAWGRGFNQPQHF. As DNA, the CDR3 is TGTGCCTGGGGTCGGGGATTCAATCAGCCCCAGCATTTT.

Details on this clonotype: A much larger clone lies one base from this, so it may be a read error. The chain carries TRBV10-3 and TRBJ2-3; TRBD1 aligns across 7 bases. The CDR3 spans 15 residues. Germline CDR1 is ENHRY and CDR2 is SYGVKD. The CDR3 sequence is CANSEPGQTTDTQYF. DNA of the CDR3: TGTGCCAACAGTGAGCCGGGACAGACTACAGATACGCAGTATTTT.

Regarding this clonotype: An end of the junction does not agree with germline; a read error may underlie this. The chain uses TRBV5-6 and TRBJ2-4; TRBD1 aligns across 7 bases. Germline V gene data show CDR1 as SGHDT and CDR2 as YYEEEE. The CDR3 runs to 18 residues. CDR3 DNA sequence: TGTGCCAGCAGCCCTAGTTGGGCGACAGGGTTTACCAAAGACATTCAGTACTTC. It specifies CASSPSWATGFTKDIQYF.

The CDR3 DNA reads TGCAGCGGGGGACAGGCTGCTGAGCAGTTCTTC. This codes for CSGGQAAEQFF. The J gene is TRBJ2-1, the V gene TRBV29-1; the match to TRBD1 covers 8 bases. This CDR3 is built from 11 residues. V shed 7 bases, J shed 9 bases, and the junction held 5 bases outside the gene matches. From germline, CDR1 is SQVTM and CDR2 ANQGSEA.

The CDR3 coding sequence is TGTGCCAGCAGCCAATCGATAGTGGGACAGTACGAAAAACTGTTTTTT. It is translated as CASSQSIVGQYEKLFF. The rearrangement links TRBV16 to TRBJ1-4, with TRBD1 matching over 7 bases. V shed 0 bases, J shed 8 bases, and the junction held 9 bases outside the gene matches. The CDR3 is made up of 16 amino acids. From germline, CDR1 is KGHSY and CDR2 FQNENV.

This clonotype came up many times. The chain couples TRBV20-1 to TRBJ2-7; the match to TRBD1 covers 8 bases. Germline V gives CDR1 DFQATT, CDR2 SNEGSKA (reference sequence). The junction had 10 bases not matched to a gene; V was cut back by 6 bases and J by 0 bases. This CDR3 is 15 amino acids long. CDR3 amino acids: CSAHRGDSTSYEQYF. The CDR3 region has the DNA TGCAGTGCCCACAGGGGGGACAGCACCTCCTACGAGCAGTACTTC.

This clonotype was counted many times. V gene TRBV5-1 combines with J gene TRBJ2-1, with D tentatively TRBD2 (6 bases). This CDR3 region has 13 residues. CDR1 is SGHRS and CDR2 is YFSETQ in the germline V gene. With 1 base removed from V and 10 bases from J, the gap between germline ends came to 12 bases. The CDR3 bases are TGCGCCAGCAGCTTGCGGGAGCCATGGGAGCAGTTCTTC. Residues: CASSLREPWEQFF.

This clonotype was detected many times. The J gene is TRBJ2-1, the V gene TRBV5-1; no definite D call. V was clipped by 1 base and J by 6 bases, with 14 bases between them. The CDR3 loop spans 15 amino acids. Germline V gene sequence: CDR1 SGHRS, CDR2 YFSETQ. This chain's CDR3 is CASSLLSLGVNEQFF. CDR3 in DNA: TGCGCCAGCAGCTTGCTAAGCCTTGGGGTCAATGAGCAGTTCTTC.

The table lists this clonotype with many counts. The genes are TRBV5-6 and TRBJ1-2; D is uncertain. This CDR3 is 15 amino acids long. Germline values: CDR1 SGHDT, CDR2 YYEEEE. V was shortened by 4 bases and J by 6 bases, with 19 bases between the two germline ends. The CDR3 DNA is TGTGCCAGCAGCCGGAGCCCATCCTGGATCGATGGCTACACCTTC. This sequence encodes CASSRSPSWIDGYTF.